This T cell receptor beta chain was sequenced for a study of post-analysis software for immune sequencing data. The study's findings and limits: There were a few TRBV segments more frequent in patients than controls, and TRBV5-6, TRBV5-1 and TRBV20-1 were among them.

Germline V lookup: CDR1 SQVTM, CDR2 ANQGSEA. This CDR3 spans 15 amino acids. V was pared by 7 bases and J by 7 bases, with 25 bases between. A note on this clonotype: Its antigen is unidentified.

Sequencing libraries made from TCR beta cDNA carried unique molecular identifiers. It was from about 0.94 to 9.7 million T cells that 500,000 or so cDNA molecules came. TCRdb used MiXCR to reprocess the PCR reads, holding one entry per CDR3 protein. Among fewer than 850,000 distinct CDR3 sequences listed, 30% were seen once. V is TRBV29-1 and J is TRBJ1-2; D possibly corresponds to TRBD1 (6 bases). Source material: blood. This sequence was found in a girl aged 10 to 17 with multiple sclerosis. In nucleotides, the CDR3 is TGCAGCGCGGGGGGGGCAGGGATGACTTTCCGTGGCTACACCTTC. Its translation is CSAGGAGMTFRGYTF.